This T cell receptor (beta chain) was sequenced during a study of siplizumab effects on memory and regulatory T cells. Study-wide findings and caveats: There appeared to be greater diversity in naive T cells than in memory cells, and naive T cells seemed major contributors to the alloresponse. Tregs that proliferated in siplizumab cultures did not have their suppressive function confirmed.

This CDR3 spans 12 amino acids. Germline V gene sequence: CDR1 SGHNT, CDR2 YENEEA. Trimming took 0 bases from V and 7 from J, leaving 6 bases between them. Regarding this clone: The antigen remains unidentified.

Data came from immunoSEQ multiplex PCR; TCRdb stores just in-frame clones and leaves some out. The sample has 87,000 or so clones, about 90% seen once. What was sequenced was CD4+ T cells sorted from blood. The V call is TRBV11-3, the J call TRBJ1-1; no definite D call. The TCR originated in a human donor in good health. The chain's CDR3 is CASSLDRVEAFF. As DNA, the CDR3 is TGTGCCAGCAGCTTAGATAGGGTTGAAGCTTTCTTT.